This paragraph covers one T cell receptor beta chain sequence. Its target is not known. Sequencing used immunoSEQ multiplex PCR; TCRdb keeps in-frame clones, though not all of them. Among around 130,000 clones listed, 89% were seen once. This specimen comes from a study of T cell responses to AZD1222 COVID-19 vaccine. General study points: Within unmutated variant regions lay the reported targets of nearly half of spike-specific TCRs. A rise in Spike-specific TCR breadth and depth followed two AZD1222 doses. There were mostly white British donors and more females than males, and clonal diversity was possibly underestimated.

Researchers grouped second doses given at about 4 or about 12 weeks into one pool. This CDR3 region has 13 residues. The ends were cut back, 1 base at V and 4 bases at J, with 7 bases in the middle. Germline V gene data show CDR1 as LGHDT and CDR2 as YNNKEL (reference sequence). The origin of this receptor is an adult who received the AZD1222 COVID-19 vaccine. Sequencing used peripheral blood, obtained 28 days after the second AZD1222 dose. This sequence joins TRBV3-1 (or the pseudogene TRBV3-2) and TRBJ1-1; D call uncertain. Here the CDR3 reads CASSQGSLTEAFF. The DNA of the CDR3 is TGTGCCAGCAGCCAAGGATCCCTCACTGAAGCTTTCTTT.